This entry lists 17 T cell receptor beta chains sequenced from one sample in a study of OX40 agonist ivuxolimab in advanced cancers. Assay: immunoSEQ multiplex PCR; the TCRdb copy retains only in-frame clones and omits some. This table holds about 80,000 clones, over 85% found once. This sample comprised CD4+ or CD8+ T cells sorted from blood, obtained in a trial of the OX40 agonist ivuxolimab. The receptor source for this set is an adult with an advanced solid tumor such as melanoma, head and neck, liver or kidney cancer.

This chain connects TRBV7-6 to TRBJ2-1; possibly TRBD2 for D (6 bases). This CDR3 has 17 amino acids. V was pared by 0 bases and J by 0 bases, with 12 bases between. Looked up from germline, CDR1 is SGHVS and CDR2 is FNYEAQ. The CDR3 loop is CASSLAIAESSYNEQFF. CDR3 nucleotide sequence: TGTGCCAGCAGCTTAGCGATAGCGGAGTCCTCCTACAATGAGCAGTTCTTC.

This chain links TRBV30 with TRBJ1-1, with 8 nucleotides matching TRBD1. V was clipped by 2 bases and J by 1 base; unmatched bases: 3. Looked up from germline, CDR1 is GTSNPN and CDR2 is SVGIG (reference sequence). There are 14 residues in the CDR3. The CDR3 coding sequence is TGTGCCTGGAGTCTAGGACAGGGGAACACTGAAGCTTTCTTT. This encodes CAWSLGQGNTEAFF.

The gene calls are TRBV5-1 and TRBJ2-7, with no clear D. The V end was cut by 0 bases, the J end by 3 bases, with 7 bases between. This CDR3 is built from 13 residues. CDR1 is SGHRS, CDR2 YFSETQ, per germline. CDR3 DNA: TGCGCCAGCAGCTTGGCCAACAGCTACGAGCAGTACTTC. Translated: CASSLANSYEQYF.

The chain joins TRBV19 to TRBJ2-3, with D perhaps TRBD2 (6 bases). The CDR3 spans 21 residues. Germline V gives CDR1 LNHDA, CDR2 SQIVND (reference sequence). V was shortened by 4 bases and J by 5 bases, with 34 bases between the two germline ends. This CDR3 reads CASSTSLGAPFSELGGDTQYF. The CDR3 nucleotides read TGTGCCAGTAGTACCTCCCTAGGAGCCCCCTTTAGCGAGTTGGGGGGAGATACGCAGTATTTT.

The rearrangement joins TRBV4-3 to TRBJ2-7, with D perhaps TRBD1 (6 bases). V was cut by 4 bases and J by 3 bases, with 13 bases left in between. The CDR3 runs to 14 residues. Germline CDR1 reads LGHNA; CDR2 reads YSLEER. CDR3 in amino acids: CASSRNQGFYEQYF. CDR3 bases: TGCGCCAGCAGCCGCAACCAGGGGTTCTACGAGCAGTACTTC.

The chain couples TRBV30 to TRBJ2-5; 8 nucleotides line up with TRBD1. This CDR3 is 15 amino acids long. J gave up 5 bases and V 0 bases, and 8 bases lay outside the gene matches. The germline V gene has CDR1 GTSNPN and CDR2 SVGIG (reference sequence). The chain's CDR3 is CAWSVPRQGKETQYF. The CDR3 bases are TGTGCCTGGAGTGTACCTCGACAGGGGAAGGAGACCCAGTACTTC.

The chain combines TRBV27 with TRBJ2-1; 14 nucleotides align to TRBD2. Germline CDR1 MNHEY, CDR2 SMNVEV (reference sequence). There are 15 residues in the CDR3. The V gene end was trimmed by 5 bases and the J gene end by 7 bases; junction bases not matched to a gene: 4. CDR3 coding DNA: TGTGCCAGCAGTATGGGGACTAGCGGGAGTAATGAGCAGTTCTTC. It translates to CASSMGTSGSNEQFF.

This clone was seen only a few times. The chain carries TRBV29-1 and TRBJ2-6, with D tentatively TRBD1 (5 bases). Trimming removed 4 bases at V and 0 bases at J, with 13 bases between. Germline-derived CDR1 and CDR2 are SQVTM and ANQGSEA. The CDR3 extends over 16 amino acids. This CDR3 reads CSVGTVTDSGANVLTF. In DNA form, the CDR3 reads TGCAGCGTTGGAACAGTGACAGACTCTGGGGCCAACGTCCTGACTTTC.

This sequence joins TRBV10-3 and TRBJ2-3; 8 bases map to TRBD2. J was trimmed by 2 bases and V by 7 bases; bases with no gene match: 5. The CDR3 is made up of 14 amino acids. In germline, CDR1 is ENHRY, CDR2 SYGVKD. The CDR3 protein is CAIKTSALTDTQYF. DNA for the CDR3: TGTGCCATCAAGACTAGCGCCCTCACAGATACGCAGTATTTT.

This chain connects TRBV18 to TRBJ2-7; the D is unclear. This CDR3 is built from 12 residues. The germline V gene encodes CDR1 KGHSH and CDR2 LQKENI. V dropped 0 bases and J dropped 4 bases, with 4 bases sitting between them. The CDR3 DNA reads TGTGCCAGCTCACCACCCAGTTACGAGCAGTACTTC. As protein: CASSPPSYEQYF. Drawing the rest from reference TRBV18 and TRBJ2-7, the complete variable domain is NAGVMQNPRHLVRRRGQEARLRCSPMKGHSHVYWYRQLPEEGLKFMVYLQKENIIDESGMPKERFSAEFPKEGPSILRIQQVVRGDSAAYFCASSPPSYEQYFGPGTRLTVT.

The V gene is TRBV4-2, the J gene TRBJ2-3, with D possibly matching TRBD2 (6 bases). CDR1 and CDR2 from the germline V gene are LGHNA and YNFKEQ. V was clipped by 1 base and J by 2 bases, with 10 bases between them. There are 15 residues in the CDR3. CDR3 sequence reads: CASSQGTGVTDTQYF. The CDR3 DNA reads TGTGCCAGCAGCCAAGGGACGGGGGTCACAGATACGCAGTATTTT.

The DNA for the CDR3 is TGTGCCACCAGCGGGGGGCGCGGGGCGGAAGCTTTCTTT. Encoded protein: CATSGGRGAEAFF. The genes are TRBV15 and TRBJ1-1; weak D call: TRBD1 (6 bases). The CDR3 is made up of 13 amino acids. The ends were cut back, 5 bases at V and 8 bases at J, with 15 bases in the middle. CDR1 and CDR2 (germline): LNHNV, YYDKDF (reference sequence).

This sequence joins TRBV4-3 and TRBJ2-2; D may be TRBD2 (6 bases). CDR1 and CDR2 from the germline V gene are LGHNA and YSLEER. Trimming took off 0 bases at V and 4 bases at J, with 6 bases between the two ends. The CDR3 is 14 residues long. The CDR3 protein is CASSQEGGTGELFF. CDR3 nucleotide sequence: TGCGCCAGCAGCCAAGAGGGGGGCACCGGGGAGCTGTTTTTT.

The chain combines TRBV6-6 with TRBJ2-7; D uncertain. CDR3 length equals 12 residues. Looked up from germline, CDR1 is MNHNY and CDR2 is SVGAGI (reference sequence). V lost 0 bases, J lost 7 bases, and 7 bases lay in between. CDR3 DNA: TGTGCCAGCAGTTACTCCCTATCGGAGCAGTACTTC. Translation: CASSYSLSEQYF.

This chain links TRBV9 with TRBJ2-1; perhaps TRBD1 as D (6 bases). V lost 3 bases and J lost 4, with 14 bases in between. The germline CDR1 and CDR2 sequences are SGDLS and YYNGEE. The CDR3 has 15 amino acids. The DNA for the CDR3 is TGTGCCAGCAGCGACCAAATGGGGGCTTACAATGAGCAGTTCTTC. Protein sequence: CASSDQMGAYNEQFF.

The genes are TRBV5-5 and TRBJ2-1; D call uncertain. V was trimmed by 4 bases and J by 6 bases, leaving 8 bases between them. Germline V gene sequence: CDR1 SGHKS, CDR2 YYEKEE (reference sequence). This CDR3 contains 12 residues. CDR3 in amino acids: CASSHYSNEQFF. The CDR3 region has the DNA TGTGCCAGCAGCCACTACTCCAATGAGCAGTTCTTC. The complete variable domain, with remaining parts taken from reference TRBV5-5 and TRBJ2-1, reads DAGVTQSPTHLIKTRGQQVTLRCSPISGHKSVSWYQQVLGQGPQFIFQYYEKEERGRGNFPDRFSARQFPNYSSELNVNALLLGDSALYLCASSHYSNEQFFGPGTRLTVL.

CDR3 residues: CASSSGQVAGNQPQHF. The CDR3 nucleotides are TGTGCCAGCAGCTCGGGACAGGTCGCGGGGAATCAGCCCCAGCATTTT. The chain couples TRBV7-8 to TRBJ1-5; 8 nucleotides line up with TRBD1. Looked up from germline, CDR1 is SGHVS and CDR2 is FQNEAQ. There are 16 residues in the CDR3. V shed 4 bases and J 4 bases; nucleotides not matched to a gene: 9.